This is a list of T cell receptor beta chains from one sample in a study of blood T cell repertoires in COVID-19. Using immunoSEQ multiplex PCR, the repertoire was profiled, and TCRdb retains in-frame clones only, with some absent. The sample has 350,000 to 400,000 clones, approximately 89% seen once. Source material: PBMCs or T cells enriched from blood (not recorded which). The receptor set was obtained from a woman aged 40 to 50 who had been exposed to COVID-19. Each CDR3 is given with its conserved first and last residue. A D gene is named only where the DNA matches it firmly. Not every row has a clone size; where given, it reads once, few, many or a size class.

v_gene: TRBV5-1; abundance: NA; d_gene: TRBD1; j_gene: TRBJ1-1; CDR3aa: CASSDTRQGEGTEAFF; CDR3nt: TGCGCCAGCAGCGACACGCGACAGGGGGAAGGCACTGAAGCTTTCTTT
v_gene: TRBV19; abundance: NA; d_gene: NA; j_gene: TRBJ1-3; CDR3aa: CASSTPELGNTIYF; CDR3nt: TGTGCCAGTAGTACACCCGAACTAGGAAACACCATATATTTT
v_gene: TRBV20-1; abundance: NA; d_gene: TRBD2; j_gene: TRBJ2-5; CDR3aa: CSASTGGAGKTQYF; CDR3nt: TGCAGTGCTAGTACCGGGGGGGCAGGAAAGACCCAGTACTTC
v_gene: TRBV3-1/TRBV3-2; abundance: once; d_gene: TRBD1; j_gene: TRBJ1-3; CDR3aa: CASRLRGSDRGPSGNTIYF; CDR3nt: TGTGCCAGCAGACTAAGAGGGTCAGACAGGGGCCCTTCCGGAAACACCATATATTTT
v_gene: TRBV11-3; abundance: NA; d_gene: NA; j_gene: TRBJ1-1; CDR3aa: CASSLRDKAFF; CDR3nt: TGTGCCAGCAGCTTAAGGGACAAAGCTTTCTTT
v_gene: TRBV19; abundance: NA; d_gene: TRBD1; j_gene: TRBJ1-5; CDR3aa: CASRDRGISNQPQHF; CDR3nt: TGTGCCAGCCGGGACAGGGGCATATCAAATCAGCCCCAGCATTTT
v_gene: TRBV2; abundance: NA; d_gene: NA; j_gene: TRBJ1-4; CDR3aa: CASSETGREGKLFF; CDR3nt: TGTGCCAGCAGTGAGACGGGCAGGGAGGGAAAACTGTTTTTT
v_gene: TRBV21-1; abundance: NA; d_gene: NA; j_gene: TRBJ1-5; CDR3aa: CASSPSSGNQPQHF; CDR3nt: TGTGCCAGCAGCCCCAGCTCGGGAAATCAGCCCCAGCATTTT
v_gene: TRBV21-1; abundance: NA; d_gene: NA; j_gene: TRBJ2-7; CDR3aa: CASRREVRGWGTPTYEQYF; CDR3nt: TGTGCCAGCAGAAGGGAGGTGCGAGGGTGGGGGACTCCTACCTACGAGCAGTACTTC
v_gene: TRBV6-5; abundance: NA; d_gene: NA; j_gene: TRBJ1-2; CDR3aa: CASSRSTGWDGYTF; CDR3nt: TGTGCCAGCAGTCGCTCAACAGGGTGGGATGGCTACACCTTC
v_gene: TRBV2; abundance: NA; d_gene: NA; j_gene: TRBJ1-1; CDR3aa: CASSPSVMNTEAFF; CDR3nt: TGTGCCAGCAGCCCTTCAGTTATGAACACTGAAGCTTTCTTT
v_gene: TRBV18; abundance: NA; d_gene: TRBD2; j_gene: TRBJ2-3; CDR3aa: CATKLAQGMDTQYF; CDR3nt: TGTGCCACGAAACTAGCGCAAGGGATGGATACGCAGTATTTT
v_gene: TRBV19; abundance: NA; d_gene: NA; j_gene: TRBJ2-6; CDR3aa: CASSPGPPGLSGANVLTF; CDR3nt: TGTGCCAGTAGTCCAGGGCCCCCTGGGCTCTCTGGGGCCAACGTCCTGACTTTC
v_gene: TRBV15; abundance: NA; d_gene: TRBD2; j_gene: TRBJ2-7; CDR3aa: CATSRDSGRNYEQYF; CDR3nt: TGTGCCACCAGCAGGGATAGCGGGCGGAACTACGAGCAGTACTTC
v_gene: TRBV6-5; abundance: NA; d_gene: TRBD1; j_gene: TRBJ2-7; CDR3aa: CATQKGQVNYEQYF; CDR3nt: TGTGCCACCCAGAAGGGACAGGTAAACTACGAGCAGTACTTC
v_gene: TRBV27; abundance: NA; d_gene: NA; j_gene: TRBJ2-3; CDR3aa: CASSGRQGYGADTQYF; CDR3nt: TGTGCCAGCAGTGGCCGTCAGGGGTATGGGGCAGATACGCAGTATTTT
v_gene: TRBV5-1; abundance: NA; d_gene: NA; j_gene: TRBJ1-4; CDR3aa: CASSLSGMGEKLFF; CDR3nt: TGCGCCAGCAGCTTGTCAGGGATGGGTGAAAAACTGTTTTTT
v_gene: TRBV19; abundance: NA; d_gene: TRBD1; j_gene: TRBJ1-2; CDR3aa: CASSQTGGYGYTF; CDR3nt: TGTGCCAGTAGTCAAACAGGGGGCTATGGCTACACCTTC
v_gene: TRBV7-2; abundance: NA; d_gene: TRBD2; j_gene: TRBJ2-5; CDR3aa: CASSWGLNAGYGETQYF; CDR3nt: TGTGCCAGCAGCTGGGGACTAAACGCGGGTTACGGGGAGACCCAGTACTTC
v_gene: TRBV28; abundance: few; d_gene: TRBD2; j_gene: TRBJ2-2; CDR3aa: CASSSGGASGELFF; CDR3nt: TGTGCCAGCAGTAGCGGGGGGGCCTCCGGGGAGCTGTTTTTT
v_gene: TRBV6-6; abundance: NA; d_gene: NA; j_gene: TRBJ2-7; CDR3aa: CASSGGGSFREEQYF; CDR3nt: TGTGCCAGCAGTGGGGGGGGCAGCTTTCGGGAAGAGCAGTACTTC
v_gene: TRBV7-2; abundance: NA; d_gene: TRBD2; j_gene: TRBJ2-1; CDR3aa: CASSPRTSREQFF; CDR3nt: TGTGCCAGCAGCCCACGGACTAGTCGAGAGCAGTTCTTC
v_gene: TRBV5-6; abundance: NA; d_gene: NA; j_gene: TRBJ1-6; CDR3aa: CASSLKELNSPLHF; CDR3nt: TGTGCCAGCAGCTTGAAAGAACTAAATTCACCCCTCCACTTT
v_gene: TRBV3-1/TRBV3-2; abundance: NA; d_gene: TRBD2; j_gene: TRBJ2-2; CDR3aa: CASSQGTSGITGELFF; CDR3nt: TGTGCCAGCAGCCAAGGGACTAGCGGGATCACCGGGGAGCTGTTTTTT
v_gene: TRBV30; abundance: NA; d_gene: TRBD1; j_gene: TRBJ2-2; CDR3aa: CAWSRPGQGATGELFF; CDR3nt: TGTGCCTGGAGTCGACCGGGACAGGGGGCAACCGGGGAGCTGTTTTTT
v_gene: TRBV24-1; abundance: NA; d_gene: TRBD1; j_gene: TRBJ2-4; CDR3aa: CATSDPGQGYIQYF; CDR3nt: TGTGCCACCAGTGATCCAGGACAGGGGTACATTCAGTACTTC
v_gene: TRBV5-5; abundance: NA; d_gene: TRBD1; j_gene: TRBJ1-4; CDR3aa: CASSLVGQGAMEEKLFF; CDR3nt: TGTGCCAGCAGCTTGGTGGGGCAGGGGGCAATGGAAGAAAAACTGTTTTTT
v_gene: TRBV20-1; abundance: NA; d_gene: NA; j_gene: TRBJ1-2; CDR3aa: CSASGGSDTNYGYTF; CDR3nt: TGCAGTGCTAGTGGCGGGAGCGACACTAACTATGGCTACACCTTC
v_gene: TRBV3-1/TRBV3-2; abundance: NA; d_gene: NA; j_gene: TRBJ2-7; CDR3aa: CASSQGVGGAYEQYF; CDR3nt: TGTGCCAGCAGCCAAGGGGTGGGCGGGGCCTACGAGCAGTACTTC
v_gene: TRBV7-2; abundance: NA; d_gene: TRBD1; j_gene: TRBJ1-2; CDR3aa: CASSFSGGTGYTF; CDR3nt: TGTGCCAGCAGCTTTTCAGGGGGAACTGGCTACACCTTC
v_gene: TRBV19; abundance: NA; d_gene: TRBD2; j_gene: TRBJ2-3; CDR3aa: CASSPWTSGTDTQYF; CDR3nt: TGTGCCAGTAGTCCGTGGACTAGCGGCACAGATACGCAGTATTTT
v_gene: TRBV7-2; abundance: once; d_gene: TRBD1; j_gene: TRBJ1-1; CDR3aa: CASSLGGQGRNTEAFF; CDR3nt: TGTGCCAGCAGCTTAGGAGGACAGGGCAGAAACACTGAAGCTTTCTTT
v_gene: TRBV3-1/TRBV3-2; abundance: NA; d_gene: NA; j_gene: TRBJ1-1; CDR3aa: CASARSGNRDRTEAFF; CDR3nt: TGTGCCAGCGCCCGGTCTGGGAACAGGGATCGAACTGAAGCTTTCTTT
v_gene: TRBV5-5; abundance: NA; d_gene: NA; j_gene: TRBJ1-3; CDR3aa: CASSAGGGAYTIYF; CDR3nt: TGTGCCAGCAGCGCCGGAGGGGGGGCATACACCATATATTTT
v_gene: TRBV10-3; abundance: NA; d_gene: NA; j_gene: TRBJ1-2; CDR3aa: CATSPQGYGYTF; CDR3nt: TGTGCCACCTCCCCCCAGGGGTATGGCTACACCTTC
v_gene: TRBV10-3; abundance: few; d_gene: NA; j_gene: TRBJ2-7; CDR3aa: CATQRGSLNEQYF; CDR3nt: TGTGCCACGCAGAGAGGGAGCCTTAACGAGCAGTACTTC
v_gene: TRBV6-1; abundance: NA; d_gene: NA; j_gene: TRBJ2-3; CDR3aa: CASSEASGQGKTDTQYF; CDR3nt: TGTGCCAGCAGTGAAGCTTCTGGGCAGGGGAAAACAGATACGCAGTATTTT
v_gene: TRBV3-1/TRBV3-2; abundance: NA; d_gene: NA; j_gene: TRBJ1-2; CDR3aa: CASSPLAAQYGYTF; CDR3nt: TGTGCCAGCAGCCCGTTAGCCGCCCAATATGGCTACACCTTC
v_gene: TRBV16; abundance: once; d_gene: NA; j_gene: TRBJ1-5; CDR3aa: CASSQSGTRGNQPQHF; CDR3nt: TGTGCCAGCAGCCAATCGGGCACCCGAGGCAATCAGCCCCAGCATTTT
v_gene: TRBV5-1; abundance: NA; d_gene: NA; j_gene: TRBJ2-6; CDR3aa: CASSLGQSGANVLTF; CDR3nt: TGCGCCAGCAGCTTGGGTCAGTCTGGGGCCAACGTCCTGACTTTC